These T cell receptor beta chains were read from a single sample in a study of patients and donors after allogeneic stem cell transplantation. TCRdb passed the RT-PCR reads through MiXCR, listing each CDR3 protein once. The repertoire includes some 880,000 distinct CDR3 sequences, roughly 17% of them detected once, and around 5.5% sits in the top ten. Sequencing used blood, either unsorted or a sorted T cell fraction (not recorded which). All receptors come from a human donor who was either an allogeneic HSCT recipient or a stem cell or donor lymphocyte infusion donor (not recorded which). It is not recorded whose cells these are; they may come from a transplant donor. Both conserved end residues are trimmed from each CDR3.

j_call v_call cdr3_aa
TRBJ2-1 TRBV6-1 ASSEGVAGGNEQF
TRBJ2-1 TRBV12-3/TRBV12-4 ASSPTTRLRF
TRBJ2-2 TRBV29-1 SVVGADTGELF
TRBJ1-4 TRBV19 ASSSLMEATNEKLF
TRBJ2-1 TRBV14 ASTSLAGSYNEQF
TRBJ1-5 TRBV4-1 ASSHDGQGYGQPQH
TRBJ1-6 TRBV7-9 ASSLGRSLNSPLH
TRBJ1-2 TRBV20-1 SASLAGVGNYGYT
TRBJ2-5 TRBV15 ATSRGGTQETQY
TRBJ2-7 TRBV9 ASSVGVGISYEQY
TRBJ1-1 TRBV7-6 ASSLELGQVAF
TRBJ2-2 TRBV5-1 ASSPIADSTGELF
TRBJ2-3 TRBV6-1 ASSVLEGGTQY
TRBJ1-3 TRBV27 ASRTSSGNTIY
TRBJ1-1 TRBV2 ASKRTNTEAF
TRBJ2-1 TRBV9 ASEGVGGLGEQF
TRBJ2-1 TRBV6-5 ASSFGQGRENEQF
TRBJ1-1 TRBV4-1 ASSQWVFHGVWKTEAF
TRBJ2-1 TRBV27 ASSISGRRLSEQF
TRBJ1-4 TRBV12-3/TRBV12-4 ASTHPLDRGSEKLF
TRBJ1-3 TRBV24-1 ATSDSTNTIY
TRBJ2-1 TRBV20-1 SAELVHYEQF
TRBJ1-5 TRBV20-1 SAVQGNQPQH
TRBJ2-5 TRBV27 ASRKDPAQETQY
TRBJ2-3 TRBV27 ASSLRERGRSRDTQY
TRBJ2-3 TRBV20-1 SARALGRDTQY
TRBJ1-2 TRBV6-5 ASSYTGVRIDGYT
TRBJ2-7 TRBV12-3/TRBV12-4 ASSLEIYEQY
TRBJ2-5 TRBV5-1 ASSPGAGSGKTQY
TRBJ2-3 TRBV7-9 ASSLLEFRATDTQY
TRBJ2-1 TRBV4-2 ASSQVAAGGANEQF
TRBJ1-1 TRBV27 ASSLFSGTSSNTEAF
TRBJ2-5 TRBV5-1 ASSLVQGMGETQY
TRBJ1-1 TRBV19 ASRRDFGGTEAF
TRBJ2-1 TRBV12-3/TRBV12-4 ASSLNVAGAYNEQF
TRBJ2-7 TRBV7-9 ASSLVGTSGRVPEQY
TRBJ2-7 TRBV29-1 SAKPGPGEQY
TRBJ2-7 TRBV11-1 ASSLDALGLGEQY
TRBJ2-6 TRBV5-1 ASSLEGFGANVLT
TRBJ2-1 TRBV6-1 ASRRGDQYFFDEQF
TRBJ2-1 TRBV9 ASSVDAGGWNEQF
TRBJ1-1 TRBV20-1 SARGAQPGGNTEAF
TRBJ1-6 TRBV6-1 ASSLDRARGSPLH
TRBJ1-6 TRBV12-3/TRBV12-4 ASSLWQGTLNSPLH
TRBJ1-1 TRBV7-9 AITPGVVAEAF
TRBJ2-7 TRBV4-1 ASSQWRTATYEQY
TRBJ2-7 TRBV5-1 ASPLAVR
TRBJ1-1 TRBV4-3 ASSQDGLAGGNTEAF
TRBJ2-7 TRBV6-6 ASARQVGYEQY
TRBJ2-3 TRBV7-3 ASSPGPGTSTDTQY
TRBJ1-2 TRBV7-2 ASSLESGLYGYT
TRBJ2-2 TRBV4-3 ASSQELSGELF
TRBJ2-1 TRBV3-1 ASSQIGPNNEQF
TRBJ2-7 TRBV6-2/TRBV6-3 ASSQRQPTYEQY
TRBJ2-3 TRBV7-9 ASSGRVRFGDTQY
TRBJ2-1 TRBV7-9 ASSTPGGQYEQF
TRBJ1-2 TRBV19 ASTPTGNGYT
TRBJ2-6 TRBV4-1 ASSHVTGPLSGANVLT
TRBJ2-7 TRBV29-1 SATTASAYEQY
TRBJ1-2 TRBV12-3/TRBV12-4 ASSATYRENYGYT